A single TCR beta chain is shown here with its context. This clonotype was seen just once. It has no known antigen specificity. The sample holds no much larger clone one base away, and base qualities are not on file. Evidence from a single read is weak. This entry belongs to a study of vaccination and CD4 T cells after COVID-19 (dated by TCRdb to about 2022). A note on the overall study: SARS-CoV-2 positivity had been established in the convalescent patients by nasal swab PCR, and mild disease was recorded in several of these patients and severe disease in one. The convalescent cohort included six males and four females, with two Hispanic individuals, seven Caucasians, two Asians and one multiracial person. Participants got two doses of the Pfizer-BioNTech BNT162b2 vaccine (n=8) or two doses of the Moderna mRNA-1273 vaccine (n=2). Post-COVID blood samples were collected from convalescent patients a median of around 96 days after diagnosis, with a range of roughly 30 to 161 days. Post-vaccine blood samples were taken a median of roughly 75 days after the second vaccine dose, with a range of 14 to 241 days. Culture stimuli were overlapping spike peptide pools from SARS-CoV-2 and from the common cold coronaviruses HCoV-NL63, HCoV-OC43 and HCoV-229E. As controls, cultures received a CEFX viral epitope pool (the positive control), an HIV-1 Nef peptide pool (the negative control), or no peptide at all. In around ten COVID-19 convalescent patients and several infection-naive healthy vaccine recipients, the spike-specific CD4+ TCR repertoire before mRNA vaccination was compared with the repertoire after mRNA vaccination.

The library was built by means of PCR. TCR sequencing of DNA from cultured CD4+ T cells used the Oncomine TCR Beta short-read assay at the Johns Hopkins FTIC core. The QIAamp micro DNA kit was used to extract genomic DNA from the cultured CD4+ T cells. The Oncomine TCR Beta libraries from cultured CD4+ T cells were pooled using unique dual indexes and then sequenced on an Illumina iSeq 100. Turning to the authors' computational methods: Non-productive sequences were filtered out, and CDR3s that did not start with C, did not end with F or W, or were shorter than 7 amino acids were discarded. The MANAFEST web application was used to identify antigen-specific clonotypes by comparing peptide-stimulated wells against reference wells and other culture wells. Positive clones required FDR below 0.05, an odds ratio above 5, and productive frequency above 0.1% in at least two of three replicate wells. Cross-reactive clonotypes were defined as significantly expanded in both SARS-CoV-2 spike wells and at least one common cold coronavirus spike condition. Similarity between CDR3 sequences was evaluated in R version 3.6.1 using Levenshtein distances (stringdist) and unrooted phylogenetic trees (ape). TCRdb reran the public reads through fastp at Q25 and MiXCR, keeping productive beta chains. Duplicate CDR3 protein sequences are folded into a single record with the most common DNA and genes. These V and J calls are TCRdb output, not the study's own analysis. Here the sample has some 4,300 distinct CDR3 sequences; 76% occur a single time. The ten largest account for about 48% of the sample.

The paper as a whole reports these results and caveats: Among the post-vaccine SARS-CoV-2-reactive clones in convalescent patients, a median about 89% showed up only after vaccination, which suggests vaccine-specific priming. The median number of SARS-CoV-2-reactive clonotypes rose from under 25 after infection to 38 after vaccination, but the change was not significant. The number of convalescent patients in the study was relatively small, and the study did not examine early timepoints following natural infection. Of the vaccine-specific clones in convalescent patients, 304 of 307, or nearly all, reacted only to SARS-CoV-2 spike and did not cross-react with common cold coronaviruses.

A distance of 9 bases separates the germline ends of V and J, which lose 5 bases and 0 bases respectively. From a lookup of the germline V gene, CDR1 and CDR2 are SNHLY and FYNNEI. Spanning cysteine to phenylalanine, the CDR3 consists of 14 amino acids. Here the CDR3 DNA is all that survives: 42 bases in frame from base 1. The treatment or condition label corresponds to: roughly 11-day PBMC culture with coronavirus spike peptide pools or control peptides (ViraFEST assay). The ViraFEST assay was used in the study, in which antigen-specific T cells were expanded with peptide pools and expanded clonotypes were subsequently identified by TCR sequencing. The convalescent patients' positive SARS-CoV-2 PCR tests were from March to December 2020, which was before the Alpha, Beta and Delta variants emerged in the United States. PBMCs were cultured at approximately 2 million per well in IMDM supplemented with approximately 5% human AB serum and around 10 IU/ml IL-2, with about 10 ug/ml peptide pools added. On days 3 and 7, half of the culture medium was replaced with fresh IL-2-containing medium. CD4+ T cells were isolated after approximately 10 days of culture through negative selection using the EasySep CD4+ T cell isolation kit. Ficoll-Paque Plus gradient centrifugation was used to isolate PBMCs from whole blood, and the isolated PBMCs were then either used fresh or cryopreserved at -140C. Each culture condition was generally run in triplicate wells.

The sample comprised CD4+ T cells from blood, cultured in vitro. This TCR came from a human donor who had recovered from COVID-19. The sequence links TRBV2 to TRBJ2-3; a confident D gene designation cannot be given. The CDR3 protein: CASSPGSSTDTQYF. The nucleotide sequence reads as follows: TGTGCCAGCAGTCCCGGCAGCAGCACAGATACGCAGTATTTT.